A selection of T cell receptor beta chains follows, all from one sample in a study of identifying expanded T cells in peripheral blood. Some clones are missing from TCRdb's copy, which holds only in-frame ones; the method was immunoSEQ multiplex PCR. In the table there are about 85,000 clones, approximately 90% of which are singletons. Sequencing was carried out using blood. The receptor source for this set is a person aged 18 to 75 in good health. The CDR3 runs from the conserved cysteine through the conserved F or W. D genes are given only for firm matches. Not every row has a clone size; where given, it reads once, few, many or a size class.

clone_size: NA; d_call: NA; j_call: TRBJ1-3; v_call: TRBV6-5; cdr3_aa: CASGLQGTGNTIYF; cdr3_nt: TGTGCCAGCGGATTACAGGGTACTGGAAACACCATATATTTT
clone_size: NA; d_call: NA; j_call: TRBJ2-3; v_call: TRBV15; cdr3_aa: CATSRDSTGGPLSGTQYF; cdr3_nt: TGTGCCACCAGCAGAGATAGTACTGGGGGGCCCCTTTCAGGTACGCAGTATTTT
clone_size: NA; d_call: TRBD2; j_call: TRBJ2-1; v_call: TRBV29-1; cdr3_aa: CSVGTGGVYNEQFF; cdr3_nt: TGCAGCGTAGGGACTGGGGGGGTCTACAATGAGCAGTTCTTC
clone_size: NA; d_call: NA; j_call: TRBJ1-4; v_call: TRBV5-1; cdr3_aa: CASSPTTTNEKLFF; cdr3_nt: TGCGCCAGCAGCCCCACCACAACTAATGAAAAACTGTTTTTT
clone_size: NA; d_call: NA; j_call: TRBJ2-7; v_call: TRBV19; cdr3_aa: CASSTGPHEQYF; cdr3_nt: TGTGCCAGTAGTACAGGGCCCCACGAGCAGTACTTC
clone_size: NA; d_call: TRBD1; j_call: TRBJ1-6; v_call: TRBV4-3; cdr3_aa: CASSQRGTGQTNSPLHF; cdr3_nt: TGCGCCAGCAGCCAAAGAGGGACGGGACAGACTAATTCACCCCTCCACTTT
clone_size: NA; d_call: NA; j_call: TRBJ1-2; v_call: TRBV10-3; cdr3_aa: CAISVRSVGGYTF; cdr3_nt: TGTGCCATCAGTGTCCGTAGCGTGGGTGGCTACACCTTC
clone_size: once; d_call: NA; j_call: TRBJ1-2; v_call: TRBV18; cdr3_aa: CASSPPGTVGIVNYGYTF; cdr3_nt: TGTGCCAGCTCACCTCCCGGGACCGTTGGGATTGTTAACTATGGCTACACCTTC
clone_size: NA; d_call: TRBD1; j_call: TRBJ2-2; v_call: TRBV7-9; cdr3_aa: CASRPDRGYRNTGELFF; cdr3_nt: TGTGCCAGCAGACCGGACAGGGGATATCGGAACACCGGGGAGCTGTTTTTT
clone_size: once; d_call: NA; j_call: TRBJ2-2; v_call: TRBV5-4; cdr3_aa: CASSLARGRGAGELFF; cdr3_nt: TGTGCCAGCAGCTTGGCGCGGGGGCGAGGGGCCGGGGAGCTGTTTTTT
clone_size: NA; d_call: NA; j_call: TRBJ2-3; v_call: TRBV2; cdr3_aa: CASSTHLRGNTQYF; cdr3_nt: TGTGCCAGCAGTACCCACTTGCGGGGAAATACGCAGTATTTT
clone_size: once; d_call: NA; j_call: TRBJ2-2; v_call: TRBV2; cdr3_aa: CASTPGGGTNTGELFF; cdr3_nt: TGTGCCAGCACCCCAGGGGGGGGCACGAACACCGGGGAGCTGTTTTTT
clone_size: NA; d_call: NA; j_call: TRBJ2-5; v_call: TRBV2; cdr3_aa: CASTTTRPETQYF; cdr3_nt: TGTGCCAGCACTACGACTAGGCCAGAGACCCAGTACTTC
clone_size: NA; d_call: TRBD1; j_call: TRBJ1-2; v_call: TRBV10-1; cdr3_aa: CATRTGRGYGYTF; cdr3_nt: TGCGCCACCCGGACAGGGCGGGGGTATGGCTACACCTTC
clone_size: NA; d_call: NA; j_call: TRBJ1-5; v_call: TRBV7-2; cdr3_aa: CASSQQDSQPQHF; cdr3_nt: TGTGCCAGCAGCCAACAGGACAGTCAGCCCCAGCATTTT
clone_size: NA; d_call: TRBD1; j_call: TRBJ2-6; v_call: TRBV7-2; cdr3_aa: CASSPGTGPSGANVLTF; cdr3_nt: TGTGCCAGCAGCCCGGGGACAGGACCCTCTGGGGCCAACGTCCTGACTTTC
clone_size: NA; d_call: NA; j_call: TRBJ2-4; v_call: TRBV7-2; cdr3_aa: CASSDPDGGLAKNIQYF; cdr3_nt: TGTGCCAGCAGCGACCCTGACGGAGGGTTAGCCAAAAACATTCAGTACTTC
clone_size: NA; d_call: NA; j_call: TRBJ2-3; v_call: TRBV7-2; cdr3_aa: CASSLWGSTDTQYF; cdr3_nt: TGTGCCAGCAGCTTATGGGGGAGCACAGATACGCAGTATTTT
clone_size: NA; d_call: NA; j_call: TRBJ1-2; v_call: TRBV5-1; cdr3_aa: CASSLIDGGHGYTF; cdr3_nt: TGCGCCAGCAGCCTGATCGATGGGGGGCACGGCTACACCTTC
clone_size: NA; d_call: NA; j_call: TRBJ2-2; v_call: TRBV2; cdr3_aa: CASSDESGGEDTGELFF; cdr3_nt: TGTGCCAGCAGTGACGAATCGGGTGGGGAGGACACCGGGGAGCTGTTTTTT
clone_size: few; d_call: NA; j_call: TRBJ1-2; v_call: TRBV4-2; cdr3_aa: CASSQETSYGYTF; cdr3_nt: TGTGCCAGCAGCCAAGAGACAAGCTATGGCTACACCTTC
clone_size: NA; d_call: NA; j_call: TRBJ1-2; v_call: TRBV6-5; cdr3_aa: CASIVGGLYTF; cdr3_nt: TGTGCCAGCATTGTTGGGGGGCTTTACACCTTC
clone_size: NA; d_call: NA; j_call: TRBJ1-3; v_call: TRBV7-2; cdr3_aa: CASSPQSLSGNTIYF; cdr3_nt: TGTGCCAGCAGTCCCCAGTCCCTCTCTGGAAACACCATATATTTT
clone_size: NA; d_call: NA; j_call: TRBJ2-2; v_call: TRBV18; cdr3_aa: CASSPTGGRTGELFF; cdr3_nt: TGTGCCAGCTCACCAACTGGGGGCAGGACCGGGGAGCTGTTTTTT
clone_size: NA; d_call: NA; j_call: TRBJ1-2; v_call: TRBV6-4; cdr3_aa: CASSDQGNYGYTF; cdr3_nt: TGTGCCAGCAGTGACCAGGGGAACTATGGCTACACCTTC
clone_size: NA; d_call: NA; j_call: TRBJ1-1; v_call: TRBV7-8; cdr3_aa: CASSLAGMNTEAFF; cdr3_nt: TGTGCCAGCAGCTTAGCAGGGATGAACACTGAAGCTTTCTTT
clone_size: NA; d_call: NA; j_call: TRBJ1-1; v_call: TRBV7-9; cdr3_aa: CASSRGWTEAFF; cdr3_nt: TGTGCCAGCAGCCGGGGCTGGACTGAAGCTTTCTTT
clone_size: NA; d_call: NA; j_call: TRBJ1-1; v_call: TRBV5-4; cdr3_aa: CASSLDRMNTEAFF; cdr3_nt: TGTGCCAGCAGCTTGGACAGGATGAACACTGAAGCTTTCTTT
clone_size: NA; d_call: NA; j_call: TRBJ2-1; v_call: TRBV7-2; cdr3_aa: CASSPQPGILYNEQFF; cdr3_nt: TGTGCCAGCAGCCCGCAACCGGGAATTCTCTACAATGAGCAGTTCTTC
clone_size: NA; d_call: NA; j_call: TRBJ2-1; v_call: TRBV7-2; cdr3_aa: CASSLSGNSYNEQFF; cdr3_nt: TGTGCCAGCAGCCTTAGCGGAAACTCCTACAATGAGCAGTTCTTC
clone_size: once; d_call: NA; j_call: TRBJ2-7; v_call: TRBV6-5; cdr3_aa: CASSPYRSYEQYF; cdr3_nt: TGTGCCAGCAGTCCCTACAGGAGCTACGAGCAGTACTTC
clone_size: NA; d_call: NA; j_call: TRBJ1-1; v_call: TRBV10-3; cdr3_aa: CAVIPSQLSGDVRNTEAFF; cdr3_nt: TGTGCCGTCATCCCCTCCCAACTATCAGGGGATGTTAGGAACACTGAAGCTTTCTTT
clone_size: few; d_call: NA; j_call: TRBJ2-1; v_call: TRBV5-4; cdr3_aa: CASSTDRSSYNEQFF; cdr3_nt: TGTGCCAGCAGCACGGACCGTAGCTCCTACAATGAGCAGTTCTTC
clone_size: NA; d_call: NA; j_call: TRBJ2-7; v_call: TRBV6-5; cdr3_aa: CASSYVTGTNYEQYF; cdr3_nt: TGTGCCAGCAGTTACGTTACCGGGACAAACTACGAGCAGTACTTC
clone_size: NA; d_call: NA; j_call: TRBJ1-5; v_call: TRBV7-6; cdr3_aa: CASSLGFDQPQHF; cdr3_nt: TGTGCCAGCAGCTTAGGGTTCGATCAGCCCCAGCATTTT
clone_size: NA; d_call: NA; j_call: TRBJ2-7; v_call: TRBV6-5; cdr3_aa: CASSRDGTQSYEQYF; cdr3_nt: TGTGCCAGCAGTCGCGACGGGACGCAGAGCTACGAGCAGTACTTC
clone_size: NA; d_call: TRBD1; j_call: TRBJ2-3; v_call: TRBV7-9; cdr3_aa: CASSSFQDRNTQYF; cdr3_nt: TGTGCCAGCAGCTCTTTCCAGGACAGGAATACGCAGTATTTT
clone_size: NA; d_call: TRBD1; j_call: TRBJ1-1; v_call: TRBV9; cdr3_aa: CASSSRDRVFNTEAFF; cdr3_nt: TGTGCCAGCAGCTCAAGGGACAGGGTGTTCAACACTGAAGCTTTCTTT
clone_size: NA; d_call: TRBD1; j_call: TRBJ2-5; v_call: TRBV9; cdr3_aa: CASSEHRDRKHQNQETQYF; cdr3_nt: TGTGCCAGCAGCGAACACCGGGACAGAAAACACCAAAACCAAGAGACCCAGTACTTC
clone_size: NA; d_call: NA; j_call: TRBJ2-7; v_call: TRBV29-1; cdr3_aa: CSAAGGDFTKPYEQYF; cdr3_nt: TGCAGCGCCGCAGGGGGGGACTTTACCAAACCCTACGAGCAGTACTTC
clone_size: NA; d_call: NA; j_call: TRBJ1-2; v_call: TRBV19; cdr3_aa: CASSLGGSGYTF; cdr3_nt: TGTGCCAGTAGCCTTGGGGGTAGTGGCTACACCTTC
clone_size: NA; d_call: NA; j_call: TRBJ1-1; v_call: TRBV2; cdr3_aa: CASSELYSGHHF; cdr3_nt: TGTGCCAGCAGTGAACTATACTCGGGGCACCACTTT
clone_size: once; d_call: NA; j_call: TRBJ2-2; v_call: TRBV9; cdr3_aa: CASSPYTPGTGELFF; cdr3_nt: TGTGCCAGCAGCCCATATACACCCGGCACCGGGGAGCTGTTTTTT
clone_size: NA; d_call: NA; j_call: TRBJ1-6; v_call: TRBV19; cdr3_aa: CASSMLAGKSSYNSPLHF; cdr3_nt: TGTGCCAGTAGTATGTTGGCGGGGAAGAGCTCCTATAATTCACCCCTCCACTTT
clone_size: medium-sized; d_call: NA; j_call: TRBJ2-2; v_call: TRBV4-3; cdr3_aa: CASSQDRSGELFF; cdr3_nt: TGCGCCAGCAGCCAAGATAGATCCGGGGAGCTGTTTTTT
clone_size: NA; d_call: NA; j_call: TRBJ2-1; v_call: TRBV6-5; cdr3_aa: CASSFRLRGEQFF; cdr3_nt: TGTGCCAGCAGTTTCCGGTTAAGGGGTGAGCAGTTCTTC
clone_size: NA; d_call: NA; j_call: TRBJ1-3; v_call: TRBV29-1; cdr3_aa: CSVVSANTIYF; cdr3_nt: TGCAGCGTAGTTTCAGCAAACACCATATATTTT
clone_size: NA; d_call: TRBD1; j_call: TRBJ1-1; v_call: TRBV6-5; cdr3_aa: CASSRDRISAEAFF; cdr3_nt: TGTGCCAGCAGTCGGGACAGGATTTCCGCTGAAGCTTTCTTT
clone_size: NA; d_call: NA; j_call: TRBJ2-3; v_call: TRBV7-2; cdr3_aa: CASSFTGGAYTDTQYF; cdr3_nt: TGTGCCAGCAGCTTTACGGGCGGGGCTTACACAGATACGCAGTATTTT
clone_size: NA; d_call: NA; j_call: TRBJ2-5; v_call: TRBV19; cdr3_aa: CASSIATGRLETQYF; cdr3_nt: TGTGCCAGTAGTATTGCTACGGGGCGCTTAGAGACCCAGTACTTC
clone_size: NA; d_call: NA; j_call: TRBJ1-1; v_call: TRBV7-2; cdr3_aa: CASSLTVITEAFF; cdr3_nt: TGTGCCAGCAGCTTAACAGTCATCACTGAAGCTTTCTTT
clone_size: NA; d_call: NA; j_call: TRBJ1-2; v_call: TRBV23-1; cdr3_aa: CASSQSFCVGAGYGYTF; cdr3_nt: TGCGCCAGCAGTCAATCCTTTTGCGTCGGGGCCGGGTATGGCTACACCTTC
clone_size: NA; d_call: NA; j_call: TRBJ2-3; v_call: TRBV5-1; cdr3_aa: CASSLFTGRVGDTQYF; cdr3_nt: TGCGCCAGCAGCTTGTTTACGGGTCGTGTCGGGGATACGCAGTATTTT
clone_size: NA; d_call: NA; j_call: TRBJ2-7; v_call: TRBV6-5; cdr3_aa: CASSYSPTASNYEQYF; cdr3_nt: TGTGCCAGCAGTTACTCGCCCACAGCGTCAAACTACGAGCAGTACTTC
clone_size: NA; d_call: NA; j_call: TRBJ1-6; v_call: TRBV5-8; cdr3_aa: CASSLRRSFSSPLHF; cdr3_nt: TGTGCCAGCAGCTTGAGGCGGTCGTTTTCGTCACCCCTCCACTTT
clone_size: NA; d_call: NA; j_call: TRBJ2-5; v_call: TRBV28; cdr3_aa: CASIGINQETQYF; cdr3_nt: TGTGCCAGCATCGGGATCAACCAAGAGACCCAGTACTTC
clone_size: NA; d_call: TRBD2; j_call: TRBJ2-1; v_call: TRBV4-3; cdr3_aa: CASSQEGAGGPDEQFF; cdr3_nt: TGCGCCAGCAGCCAAGAAGGAGCGGGGGGGCCGGATGAGCAGTTCTTC